A single sample gave rise to the 8 T cell receptor beta chains below, sequenced in a study of monozygotic twins with inflammatory bowel disease. Using the 5' RACE reads, TCRdb records one entry per CDR3 protein without DNA. Reported are under 200,000 distinct CDR3 sequences; the ten largest clones contain under 3.5%. Specimen: blood. The receptors here all came from a human donor with ulcerative colitis or Crohn's disease, or a healthy co-twin of an affected twin (not recorded which).

This chain connects TRBV10-3 to TRBJ1-5. CDR3 size: 14 residues. Germline V CDR1 and CDR2: ENHRY, SYGVKD. The CDR3: CAISEAYSNQPQHF.

The rearrangement uses TRBV20-1 and TRBJ1-3; absent DNA, TCRdb's TRBD1 call cannot be checked. Germline CDR1 and CDR2: DFQATT and SNEGSKA (reference sequence). This CDR3 contains 15 residues. CDR3 in amino acids: CSATPRAGGRNTIYF.

V is TRBV7-2 and J is TRBJ2-5. Germline CDR1 reads SGHTA; CDR2 reads FQGNSA. This CDR3 is 13 amino acids long. CDR3 in amino acids: CASSLSGVETQYF.

This CDR3 is CASSQDRGNANTGELFF. This chain uses TRBV4-3 with TRBJ2-2; without DNA, the TCRdb call of TRBD1 cannot be checked. Per germline, CDR1 LGHNA and CDR2 YSLEER. The CDR3 is 17 amino acids.

The genes are TRBV7-6 and TRBJ2-5. CDR1 is SGHVS, CDR2 FNYEAQ, per germline. This CDR3 spans 14 amino acids. This CDR3 is CASSLAIREQTQYF.

V gene TRBV7-3 combines with J gene TRBJ2-1; without DNA, the TCRdb call of TRBD2 cannot be checked. From germline, CDR1 is SGHTA and CDR2 FQGTGA. The CDR3 extends over 15 amino acids. CDR3 sequence reads: CASSETSGTRNEQFF.

The chain uses TRBV28 and TRBJ2-4. CDR3 size: 13 residues. Germline V gene sequence: CDR1 MDHEN, CDR2 SYDVKM. CDR3 sequence: CASSVAGKNIQYF.

The chain carries TRBV7-6 and TRBJ2-7; there is no DNA to check the TCRdb D call of TRBD2. Germline CDR1 is SGHVS and CDR2 is FNYEAQ. The CDR3 is 15 residues long. The CDR3 spells CASSLAEEGKDEQYF.